Included here is one TCR beta chain sequence, with context. This entry is derived from a study of blood T cell repertoires in COVID-19. Measured with immunoSEQ multiplex PCR; TCRdb has only the in-frame clones, and not every one. This sample yields approximately 350,000 clones, of which roughly 84% are seen a single time; approximately 3% belongs to the top ten. The source material was PBMCs or T cells enriched from blood (not recorded which). The receptor was derived from a woman in her thirties who had recovered from COVID-19.

CDR3 DNA: TGTGCCAGCAGCCTAGCCCAGGGGATAAACAATGAGCAGTTCTTC. Residues: CASSLAQGINNEQFF. This chain joins TRBV9 and TRBJ2-1; a possible D gene is TRBD1 (6 bases). V lost 4 bases and J 5 bases, leaving 16 bases between the germline ends. The CDR3 has 15 residues. Germline-derived CDR1 and CDR2 are SGDLS and YYNGEE.